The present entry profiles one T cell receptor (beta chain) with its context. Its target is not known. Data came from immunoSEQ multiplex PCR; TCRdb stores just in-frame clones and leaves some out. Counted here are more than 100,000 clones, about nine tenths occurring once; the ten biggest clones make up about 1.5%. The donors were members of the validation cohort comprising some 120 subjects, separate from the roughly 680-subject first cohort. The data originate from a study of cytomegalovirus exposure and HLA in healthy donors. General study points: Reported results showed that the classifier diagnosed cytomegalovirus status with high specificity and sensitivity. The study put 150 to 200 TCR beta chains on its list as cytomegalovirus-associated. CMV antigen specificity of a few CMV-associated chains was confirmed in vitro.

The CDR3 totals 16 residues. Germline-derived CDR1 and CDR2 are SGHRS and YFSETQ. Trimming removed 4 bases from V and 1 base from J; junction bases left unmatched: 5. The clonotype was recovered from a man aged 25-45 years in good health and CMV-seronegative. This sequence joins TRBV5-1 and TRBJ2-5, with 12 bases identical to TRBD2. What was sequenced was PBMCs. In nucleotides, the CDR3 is TGCGCCAGCAGCGACGGACTAGCGGGACTCCAAGAGACCCAGTACTTC. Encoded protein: CASSDGLAGLQETQYF.